These 26 T cell receptor beta chains originate from one sample sequenced in a study of STAT5B mutations in CD4+ large granular lymphocyte leukemia. Sequencing used immunoSEQ multiplex PCR; TCRdb keeps in-frame clones, though not all of them. The sample lists roughly 40,000 clones, roughly four fifths occurring once. The material sequenced was CD4+ T cells from blood buffy coats. These receptor sequences come from a human donor in good health.

The chain joins TRBV5-1 to TRBJ2-2; possibly TRBD2 for D (5 bases). Germline V lookup: CDR1 SGHRS, CDR2 YFSETQ. The length of the CDR3 is 17 residues. The ends were cut back, 0 bases at V and 0 bases at J, with 12 bases in the middle. The CDR3 bases are TGCGCCAGCAGCTTGGAAAGTCTAGCCCCGAACACCGGGGAGCTGTTTTTT. This gives the protein CASSLESLAPNTGELFF.

The sample holds a few counts of this clone. The chain carries TRBV7-6 and TRBJ2-2; no reliable D call. Trimming left V 5 bases short and J 1 base short, with 14 bases between. This CDR3 region has 16 residues. Germline-derived CDR1 and CDR2 are SGHVS and FNYEAQ. The CDR3 DNA reads as TGTGCCAGCAGCCCGAAGCCCCCAGGGAACACCGGGGAGCTGTTTTTT. Protein sequence: CASSPKPPGNTGELFF.

The chain is built from TRBV11-2 and TRBJ2-3; 9 bases are shared with TRBD1. This CDR3 has 15 residues. The germline CDR1 and CDR2 sequences are SGHAT and FQNNGV. Unmatched junction bases numbered 6, after V lost 4 bases and J lost 4 bases. In nucleotides, the CDR3 is TGTGCCAGCAGCTCAGGGACAGGGTTTCCAGATACGCAGTATTTT. Encoded protein: CASSSGTGFPDTQYF.

The chain employs TRBV30 and TRBJ1-1; D is unclear. Germline V lookup: CDR1 GTSNPN, CDR2 SVGIG (reference sequence). Trimming shortened V by 4 bases and J by 0 bases, and 21 bases separated the two germline ends. There are 17 residues in the CDR3. CDR3 residues: CAWTQSPTFGVNTEAFF. The CDR3 bases are TGTGCCTGGACTCAGTCCCCAACATTTGGAGTGAACACTGAAGCTTTCTTT.

The genes are TRBV7-9 and TRBJ1-2; 7 positions match TRBD1. CDR3 length equals 15 residues. The trim removed 5 bases at V and 5 bases at J, leaving 11 bases unmatched. Germline assignment: CDR1 SEHNR and CDR2 FQNEAQ (reference sequence). The CDR3 sequence is CASSAGQDVEYGYTF. CDR3 nucleotide sequence: TGTGCCAGCAGCGCCGGACAGGACGTGGAGTATGGCTACACCTTC.

This clone was recorded only once. The V gene is TRBV6-6, the J gene TRBJ1-5; TRBD1 might be the D (6 bases). The germline V and J ends were trimmed by 6 bases and 2 bases, with 17 bases remaining between them. CDR3 length: 16 residues. From germline, CDR1 is MNHNY and CDR2 SVGAGI (reference sequence). The CDR3 loop reads CASSYLRGGRNQPQHF. DNA for the CDR3: TGTGCCAGCAGCTACCTCCGAGGGGGGCGCAATCAGCCCCAGCATTTT.

The chain couples TRBV6-5 to TRBJ1-1; D is possibly TRBD1 (5 bases). Trimming stripped 6 bases from V and 4 bases from J, with 12 bases between. CDR3 length: 13 amino acids. CDR1 MNHEY and CDR2 SVGAGI come from the germline V gene. The CDR3 nucleotides read TGTGCCAGCAGCGCGGGGGGTGGCACTGAAGCTTTCTTT. Translated, it gives CASSAGGGTEAFF.

The genes are TRBV30 and TRBJ2-5; no firm D call. The CDR3 contains 11 residues. Germline values: CDR1 GTSNPN, CDR2 SVGIG (reference sequence). V gave up 2 bases and J gave up 1 base, with 2 bases separating them. CDR3 protein: CAWSIQETQYF. Written as DNA, the CDR3 is TGTGCCTGGAGTATCCAAGAGACCCAGTACTTC. Full variable domain (remainder filled in from reference TRBV30 and TRBJ2-5): SQTIHQWPATLVQPVGSPLSLECTVEGTSNPNLYWYRQAAGRGLQLLFYSVGIGQISSEVPQNLSASRPQDRQFILSSKKLLLSDSGFYLCAWSIQETQYFGPGTRLLVL.

The chain is built from TRBV2 and TRBJ1-5; the match to TRBD1 covers 9 bases. There are 15 residues in the CDR3. Trimming removed 7 bases from V and 3 bases from J; junction bases left unmatched: 7. Germline assignment: CDR1 SNHLY and CDR2 FYNNEI. DNA for the CDR3: TGTGCCAGCAACTTCGGGACAGGGTACAATCAGCCCCAGCATTTT. It is translated as CASNFGTGYNQPQHF. Drawing the rest from reference TRBV2 and TRBJ1-5, the complete variable domain is EPEVTQTPSHQVTQMGQEVILRCVPISNHLYFYWYRQILGQKVEFLVSFYNNEISEKSEIFDDQFSVERPDGSNFTLKIRSTKLEDSAMYFCASNFGTGYNQPQHFGDGTRLSIL.

This chain uses TRBV29-1 with TRBJ1-4, with 8 bases that match TRBD1. Trimming took 6 bases from V and 8 from J; bases not matched to a gene: 23. Looked up from germline, CDR1 is SQVTM and CDR2 is ANQGSEA. This CDR3 spans 18 amino acids. The CDR3 DNA follows: TGCAGCGTCTTTACCGGGACAGGTGAGTCGGTGGGGAAAGAAAAACTGTTTTTT. It specifies CSVFTGTGESVGKEKLFF. Full variable domain (outside the CDR3, taken from reference TRBV29-1 and TRBJ1-4): SAVISQKPSRDICQRGTSLTIQCQVDSQVTMMFWYRQQPGQSLTLIATANQGSEATYESGFVIDKFPISRPNLTFSTLTVSNMSPEDSSIYLCSVFTGTGESVGKEKLFFGSGTQLSVL.

The CDR3 region has the DNA TGTGCCAGTAGTGCACAGAGGGACCCAGGGGAGGGAACCAAAAACATTCAGTACTTC. Protein sequence: CASSAQRDPGEGTKNIQYF. The chain uses TRBV19 and TRBJ2-4, with a possible D match to TRBD2 (7 bases). Germline assignment: CDR1 LNHDA and CDR2 SQIVND (reference sequence). Trimming cost V 5 bases and J 2 bases, with 25 bases left between them. The CDR3 length is 19 residues.

V is TRBV7-2 and J is TRBJ2-4; no clear D gene. The length of the CDR3 is 17 residues. V was shortened by 5 bases and J by 0 bases, with 17 bases between the two germline ends. Germline V gives CDR1 SGHTA, CDR2 FQGNSA. The CDR3 sequence is CASSLIPGTVAKNIQYF. The CDR3 bases are TGTGCCAGCAGCCTAATACCCGGCACCGTAGCCAAAAACATTCAGTACTTC. Full variable domain (remainder filled in from reference TRBV7-2 and TRBJ2-4): GAGVSQSPSNKVTEKGKDVELRCDPISGHTALYWYRQSLGQGLEFLIYFQGNSAPDKSGLPSDRFSAERTGGSVSTLTIQRTQQEDSAVYLCASSLIPGTVAKNIQYFGAGTRLSVL.

This chain joins TRBV5-4 and TRBJ2-3; D remains ambiguous. There are 14 residues in the CDR3. V was cut by 4 bases and J by 2 bases, with 11 bases left in between. Germline values: CDR1 SGHNT, CDR2 YYREEE (reference sequence). The CDR3 DNA follows: TGTGCCAGCAGCGTGCTCGGGCACACAGATACGCAGTATTTT. It encodes CASSVLGHTDTQYF.

This chain uses TRBV4-3 with TRBJ2-4, with unresolved D. CDR1 LGHNA and CDR2 YSLEER come from the germline V gene. The CDR3 loop spans 14 amino acids. Between the trimmed V and J ends, which lost 0 bases and 7 bases, there was a span of 10 bases. In DNA, the CDR3 is TGCGCCAGCAGCCAAGACCCCGGCAGCAACATTCAGTACTTC. The encoded protein is CASSQDPGSNIQYF.

The rearrangement uses TRBV7-2 and TRBJ1-2; a possible D gene is TRBD1 (5 bases). Germline CDR1 SGHTA, CDR2 FQGNSA. The V gene lost 1 base and the J gene lost 7 bases, with 10 bases spanning the gap. The CDR3 runs 13 residues. The DNA for the CDR3 is TGTGCCAGCAGCTTAGGCAGGGAGCCTGGCTACACCTTC. Protein sequence: CASSLGREPGYTF.

The V gene is TRBV7-3, the J gene TRBJ1-1, with 9 bases lining up with TRBD1. Germline V gives CDR1 SGHTA, CDR2 FQGTGA. The V and J ends lost 5 bases and 6 bases, in that order; junction bases with no gene match: 16. This CDR3 has 17 amino acids. The CDR3, as DNA: TGTGCCAGCAGCCTCCCTTTAGGACAGGGGACGGCCCCTGAAGCTTTCTTT. Translation: CASSLPLGQGTAPEAFF.

This clone has a single count. The chain links TRBV2 to TRBJ1-1; D uncertain. Germline V CDR1 and CDR2: SNHLY, FYNNEI. The CDR3 has 13 residues. The ends were cut back, 7 bases at V and 2 bases at J, with 11 bases in the middle. CDR3 sequence (DNA): TGTGCCAGCATTACAGAAAGTAACACTGAAGCTTTCTTT. Residues: CASITESNTEAFF.

V and J are TRBV27 and TRBJ2-3; 9 nucleotides align to TRBD1. The CDR3 contains 16 residues. With 2 bases clipped from V and 7 bases from J, the junction kept 10 bases outside the gene matches. In germline, CDR1 is MNHEY, CDR2 SMNVEV (reference sequence). DNA of the CDR3: TGTGCCAGCAGTTTACGAGCCGGGACAGGGTACAATACGCAGTATTTT. It translates to CASSLRAGTGYNTQYF.

The gene calls are TRBV6-1 and TRBJ1-2, with TRBD1 as a possible D gene (6 bases). From germline, CDR1 is MNHNS and CDR2 SASEGT. V lost 2 bases, J lost 4 bases, and 23 bases lay in between. The CDR3 is 18 amino acids. The CDR3: CASSEQEEAGGLGYGYTF. Here the CDR3 DNA reads TGTGCCAGCAGTGAACAAGAAGAGGCGGGGGGGCTCGGCTATGGCTACACCTTC.

J is TRBJ2-1 and V is TRBV10-3; TRBD2 agrees at 12 bases. Germline CDR1 is ENHRY and CDR2 is SYGVKD. The CDR3 has 15 residues. With 2 bases clipped from V and 7 bases from J, the junction kept 3 bases outside the gene matches. The CDR3 is CAISEGLAGGNEQFF. CDR3 nucleotides: TGTGCCATCAGTGAGGGGCTAGCGGGAGGGAATGAGCAGTTCTTC.

The J gene is TRBJ2-1, the V gene TRBV11-3; D uncertain. Deletions cut 6 bases from V and 9 bases from J, with 15 bases between. Per germline, CDR1 SGHNT and CDR2 YENEEA. This CDR3 is 13 amino acids long. The CDR3 DNA is TGTGCCAGCAGTCTGGGCCAACAAGGTGAGCAGTTCTTC. This encodes CASSLGQQGEQFF.

The V call is TRBV29-1, the J call TRBJ2-5; the match to TRBD2 covers 8 bases. The CDR3 runs 15 residues. V trimming: 7 bases; J trimming: 1 base; junction bases outside the gene matches: 11. CDR1 and CDR2 from the germline V gene are SQVTM and ANQGSEA. The chain's CDR3 is CSAGRASGPQETQYF. The CDR3, as DNA: TGCAGCGCCGGTAGGGCTAGCGGGCCCCAAGAGACCCAGTACTTC. The whole variable domain, filled in from reference TRBV29-1 and TRBJ2-5, reads SAVISQKPSRDICQRGTSLTIQCQVDSQVTMMFWYRQQPGQSLTLIATANQGSEATYESGFVIDKFPISRPNLTFSTLTVSNMSPEDSSIYLCSAGRASGPQETQYFGPGTRLLVL.

The chain combines TRBV4-3 with TRBJ1-3; TRBD1 agrees at 10 bases. Germline V gene sequence: CDR1 LGHNA, CDR2 YSLEER. There are 17 residues in the CDR3. J lost 3 bases, V lost 0 bases, and 5 bases had no gene match. CDR3 amino acids: CASSQEGQGRNGNTIYF. The CDR3 DNA is TGCGCCAGCAGCCAAGAGGGACAGGGGAGGAATGGAAACACCATATATTTT.

The chain links TRBV5-1 to TRBJ2-7; TRBD2 matches at 9 bases. The CDR3 extends over 14 amino acids. V lost 4 bases and J lost 4; bases outside the gene matches: 6. Germline CDR1 SGHRS, CDR2 YFSETQ. The CDR3 DNA sequence: TGCGCCAGCAGCGGGGGACTAGCAGGGTACGAGCAGTACTTC. Translated, it gives CASSGGLAGYEQYF. Using reference TRBV5-1 and TRBJ2-7 for the parts outside the CDR3, the full variable domain is KAGVTQTPRYLIKTRGQQVTLSCSPISGHRSVSWYQQTPGQGLQFLFEYFSETQRNKGNFPGRFSGRQFSNSRSEMNVSTLELGDSALYLCASSGGLAGYEQYFGPGTRLTVT.

The rearrangement joins TRBV9 to TRBJ2-1, with 14 nucleotides matching TRBD2. CDR3 length: 18 residues. The V gene's germline CDR1 is SGDLS and CDR2 YYNGEE. V gave up 4 bases and J gave up 0 bases; unmatched junction bases: 6. As DNA, the CDR3 is TGTGCCAGCAGCTCCTGGACTAGCGGGGGGTCCTCCTACAATGAGCAGTTCTTC. This gives the protein CASSSWTSGGSSYNEQFF. Full variable domain (rest looked up from reference TRBV9 and TRBJ2-1): DSGVTQTPKHLITATGQRVTLRCSPRSGDLSVYWYQQSLDQGLQFLIQYYNGEERAKGNILERFSAQQFPDLHSELNLSSLELGDSALYFCASSSWTSGGSSYNEQFFGPGTRLTVL.

The V gene is TRBV7-9, the J gene TRBJ2-5; TRBD1 agrees at 8 bases. Germline lookup yields CDR1 SEHNR and CDR2 FQNEAQ (reference sequence). The CDR3 totals 14 residues. V lost 4 bases and J lost 5; bases outside the gene matches: 6. CDR3 DNA: TGTGCCAGCAGCTATGGACAGGGTGGGGAGACCCAGTACTTC. Translation gives CASSYGQGGETQYF.